This TCR beta chain was profiled in a study of blood T cell repertoires in COVID-19. This clone came up a few times. Germline V gene lookup returns CDR1 MGHRA and CDR2 YSYEKL. The V and J ends lost 2 bases and 2 bases, in that order; junction bases with no gene match: 13. This CDR3 is 18 amino acids long. Sequencing was performed with immunoSEQ multiplex PCR; in TCRdb, only in-frame clones are kept and a portion is missing. The sample holds tens of thousands of clones, around 79% seen once. The J gene is TRBJ1-1, the V gene TRBV4-1; 8 bases are a match to TRBD1. The sequencing input was peripheral blood. The sequence came from a man aged 80 or over with acute or convalescent COVID-19. This chain's CDR3 is CASSQTWDRSPRNTEAFF. In nucleotides, the CDR3 is TGCGCCAGCAGCCAAACATGGGACAGGAGCCCTAGAAACACTGAAGCTTTCTTT.